What follows are 27 T cell receptor beta chains derived from one specimen sequenced in a study of OX40 agonist ivuxolimab in advanced cancers. The repertoire was sequenced with immunoSEQ multiplex PCR; TCRdb's copy has only in-frame clones and lacks some. The table records 40,000 to 45,000 clones, around 90% of them present only once. The starting material was CD4+ or CD8+ T cells sorted from blood, obtained in a trial of the OX40 agonist ivuxolimab. The source of these receptors is an adult with an advanced solid tumor such as melanoma, head and neck, liver or kidney cancer.

This chain joins TRBV9 and TRBJ2-1, with TRBD1 matching 10 bases. Trimming took 4 bases from V and 6 from J; bases not matched to a gene: 10. CDR1 is SGDLS, CDR2 YYNGEE, per germline. The CDR3 has 16 amino acids. CDR3 bases: TGTGCCAGCAGCTTTAGTAGGGACAGGGGATTCAATGAGCAGTTCTTC. Translated, it gives CASSFSRDRGFNEQFF.

The V and J genes are TRBV7-8 and TRBJ1-2; no reliable D call. The CDR3 is 14 amino acids. Trimming left V 5 bases short and J 1 base short, with 11 bases between. Per the germline V gene, CDR1 is SGHVS and CDR2 is FQNEAQ. The CDR3, as DNA: TGTGCCAGCAGCCCCCTGAGCGTTAACTATGGCTACACCTTC. It specifies CASSPLSVNYGYTF.

With regard to this clone: A junction boundary mismatches the germline segment, possibly from a read error. J is TRBJ2-1 and V is TRBV7-6, with 7 bases that match TRBD2. Germline CDR1 SGHVS, CDR2 FNYEAQ. The CDR3 consists of 15 residues. CDR3 amino acids: CASTLEAGDYNEQFF. The CDR3 nucleotides read TGTGCCAGCACCTTAGAGGCGGGAGATTACAATGAGCAGTTCTTC.

The chain is built from TRBV6-1 and TRBJ2-5; either TRBD1 or TRBD2 may fit D (5 bases each). Germline CDR1 is MNHNS and CDR2 is SASEGT. The CDR3 contains 14 residues. The V end was cut by 8 bases, the J end by 7 bases, with 20 bases between. The CDR3 region has the DNA TGTGCCAGCGGTCCTACTCAAACCGGGGCGACCCAGTACTTC. It specifies CASGPTQTGATQYF.

This chain links TRBV6-6 with TRBJ2-7, with TRBD2 matching over 14 bases. This CDR3 has 14 residues. Germline CDR1 reads MNHNY; CDR2 reads SVGAGI (reference sequence). V was pared by 8 bases and J by 3 bases, with 3 bases of the junction left unmatched. CDR3 sequence reads: CASGGLAGGYEQYF. CDR3 DNA: TGTGCCAGCGGCGGACTAGCGGGAGGCTACGAGCAGTACTTC.

V is TRBV27 and J is TRBJ2-1; no definite D call. Germline V lookup: CDR1 MNHEY, CDR2 SMNVEV (reference sequence). CDR3 length: 12 residues. V lost 5 bases, J lost 2 bases, and 4 bases lay in between. This CDR3 reads CASSTPYNEQFF. DNA of the CDR3: TGTGCCAGCAGTACTCCCTACAATGAGCAGTTCTTC.

Only one count was recorded for this clone. J is TRBJ2-7 and V is TRBV27; 9 bases are a match to TRBD1. Germline loops: CDR1 MNHEY, CDR2 SMNVEV (reference sequence). V dropped 6 bases and J dropped 1; count of bases not matched to a gene: 1. The CDR3 covers 13 residues. As DNA, the CDR3 is TGTGCCAGCAGGGGACAGGGATCCTACGAGCAGTACTTC. Translated: CASRGQGSYEQYF.

In its sample, this clone was seen many times. The V gene is TRBV2, the J gene TRBJ1-5, with TRBD1 as a possible D gene (5 bases). Germline V gene lookup returns CDR1 SNHLY and CDR2 FYNNEI. V was shortened by 5 bases and J by 0 bases, with 14 bases between the two germline ends. The CDR3 loop spans 16 amino acids. The chain's CDR3 is CASSLKPGLSNQPQHF. The CDR3 DNA follows: TGTGCCAGCAGTCTCAAGCCGGGACTTAGCAATCAGCCCCAGCATTTT.

This clone was counted once. This chain joins TRBV13 and TRBJ1-1; perhaps TRBD1 as D (6 bases). V shed 3 bases and J shed 1 base, with 12 bases lying between them. Germline lookup yields CDR1 PRHDT and CDR2 FYEKMQ (reference sequence). This CDR3 region has 15 residues. The CDR3 DNA reads TGTGCCAGCAGCTTCCCTTCGGGACAGAACACTGAAGCTTTCTTT. Its protein product is CASSFPSGQNTEAFF. Full variable domain (outside the CDR3, taken from reference TRBV13 and TRBJ1-1): AAGVIQSPRHLIKEKRETATLKCYPIPRHDTVYWYQQGPGQDPQFLISFYEKMQSDKGSIPDRFSAQQFSDYHSELNMSSLELGDSALYFCASSFPSGQNTEAFFGQGTRLTVV.

V usage is TRBV6-5 and J usage is TRBJ1-1; D might be TRBD1 (5 bases). The CDR3 extends over 15 amino acids. The V end was cut by 6 bases, the J end by 1 base, with 15 bases between. In germline, CDR1 is MNHEY, CDR2 SVGAGI. The CDR3, as DNA: TGTGCCAGCAGCGACTCATGGGGGGAGAACACTGAAGCTTTCTTT. Translation: CASSDSWGENTEAFF.

The chain uses TRBV29-1 and TRBJ2-2; tentative D call: TRBD2 (6 bases). The CDR3 covers 16 residues. The germline V gene has CDR1 SQVTM and CDR2 ANQGSEA. V lost 0 bases and J lost 0, with 11 bases in between. Written as DNA, the CDR3 is TGCAGCGTTGAAGATTGGGGCGGGACGAACACCGGGGAGCTGTTTTTT. This gives the protein CSVEDWGGTNTGELFF.

This chain links TRBV6-5 with TRBJ2-3; D uncertain. This CDR3 is 15 amino acids long. Looked up from germline, CDR1 is MNHEY and CDR2 is SVGAGI. Trimming stripped 5 bases from V and 1 base from J, with 13 bases between. CDR3 sequence: CASSQYGRGTDTQYF. DNA for the CDR3: TGTGCCAGCAGTCAGTACGGAAGAGGCACAGATACGCAGTATTTT.

V is TRBV28 and J is TRBJ2-2, with D perhaps TRBD2 (6 bases). Germline CDR1 and CDR2: MDHEN and SYDVKM. Trimming stripped 4 bases from V and 1 base from J, with 16 bases between. The CDR3 consists of 17 residues. CDR3 nucleotide sequence: TGTGCCAGCAGTTCCCCCAGGACTACGAAGAACACCGGGGAGCTGTTTTTT. The encoded protein is CASSSPRTTKNTGELFF.

The V and J genes are TRBV5-6 and TRBJ2-3; 8 bases are shared with TRBD1. The CDR3 is 16 residues long. Germline V gene lookup returns CDR1 SGHDT and CDR2 YYEEEE. The V and J ends lost 1 base and 6 bases, in that order; junction bases with no gene match: 10. The CDR3 nucleotides are TGTGCCAGCAGCTTGAAAGGGACAGGAGCCGCGGATACGCAGTATTTT. Its protein product is CASSLKGTGAADTQYF.

This clone occurred a few times. The V call is TRBV19, the J call TRBJ1-1; no firm D call. CDR1 LNHDA and CDR2 SQIVND come from the germline V gene (reference sequence). Trimming removed 1 base at V and 0 bases at J, with 0 bases between. There are 12 residues in the CDR3. The CDR3 nucleotides are TGTGCCAGTAGTATAGTGAACACTGAAGCTTTCTTT. Translated, it gives CASSIVNTEAFF.

The genes are TRBV13 and TRBJ2-7; 10 bases agree with TRBD2. Germline CDR1 is PRHDT and CDR2 is FYEKMQ (reference sequence). This CDR3 has 14 amino acids. Unmatched junction bases numbered 4, after V lost 4 bases and J lost 4 bases. CDR3 in amino acids: CASSWGTSEYEQYF. The CDR3 region has the DNA TGTGCCAGCAGCTGGGGGACTAGCGAGTACGAGCAGTACTTC. Looking up the rest from reference TRBV13 and TRBJ2-7 gives the full variable domain: AAGVIQSPRHLIKEKRETATLKCYPIPRHDTVYWYQQGPGQDPQFLISFYEKMQSDKGSIPDRFSAQQFSDYHSELNMSSLELGDSALYFCASSWGTSEYEQYFGPGTRLTVT.

The CDR3 sequence: CASSLWLLNTEAFF. CDR3 nucleotide sequence: TGTGCCAGCAGCTTATGGCTTCTGAACACTGAAGCTTTCTTT. The chain is built from TRBV11-1 and TRBJ1-1, with unresolved D. The V end lost 2 bases, the J end lost 0 bases, and 7 bases lay between the germline ends. Germline CDR1 reads SGHAT; CDR2 reads FQDESV (reference sequence). This CDR3 comprises 14 residues.

This chain links TRBV6-5 with TRBJ1-1; D call uncertain. CDR1 and CDR2 (germline): MNHEY, SVGAGI. This CDR3 is 13 amino acids long. Trimming left V 0 bases short and J 2 bases short, with 4 bases between. CDR3 bases: TGTGCCAGCAGTTACTCTGTCAACACTGAAGCTTTCTTT. It codes for CASSYSVNTEAFF.

The rearrangement uses TRBV13 and TRBJ1-2; D is unresolved. The CDR3 is 16 residues long. V was shortened by 7 bases and J by 0 bases, with 18 bases between the two germline ends. Germline V gene lookup returns CDR1 PRHDT and CDR2 FYEKMQ (reference sequence). The CDR3 DNA reads TGTGCCAGCACTTGGAAAGGAGGGATGACTAACTATGGCTACACCTTC. Its translation: CASTWKGGMTNYGYTF.

CDR3 in DNA: TGTGCCAGTCGACAGGGGGCCTCCTACGAGCAGTACTTC. Protein: CASRQGASYEQYF. V usage is TRBV6-5 and J usage is TRBJ2-7; 10 bases are a match to TRBD1. The CDR3 contains 13 residues. Germline V gene lookup returns CDR1 MNHEY and CDR2 SVGAGI. Losses at the gene ends were 9 bases for V and 0 bases for J; bases not matched to a gene: 2.

This clone was counted a single time. V is TRBV4-1 and J is TRBJ2-1; unclear D gene. The CDR3 is 13 amino acids. The V end lost 1 base, the J end lost 6 bases, and 7 bases lay between the germline ends. CDR1 is MGHRA, CDR2 YSYEKL, per germline. CDR3 coding DNA: TGCGCCAGCAGCCAAGCTCAGAGCAATGAGCAGTTCTTC. Residues: CASSQAQSNEQFF.

This chain links TRBV11-2 with TRBJ2-5; D gene unclear. Trimming removed 1 base at V and 5 bases at J, with 8 bases between. The CDR3 totals 13 residues. Germline-derived CDR1 and CDR2 are SGHAT and FQNNGV. CDR3 in DNA: TGTGCCAGCAGCTTAGGGTTATGGGAGACCCAGTACTTC. This sequence encodes CASSLGLWETQYF.

The CDR3 loop is CASSSQNQPQHF. In DNA form, the CDR3 reads TGTGCCAGCAGCTCACAAAATCAGCCCCAGCATTTT. The chain carries TRBV7-9 and TRBJ1-5; D is unclear. Looked up from germline, CDR1 is SEHNR and CDR2 is FQNEAQ (reference sequence). The CDR3 extends over 12 amino acids. Deletions cut 4 bases from V and 4 bases from J, with 5 bases between.

This clone was seen at least ten times. This chain connects TRBV13 to TRBJ2-7; 7 bases line up with TRBD1. CDR1 and CDR2 (germline): PRHDT, FYEKMQ (reference sequence). There are 15 residues in the CDR3. V gave up 1 base and J gave up 4 bases; unmatched junction bases: 7. The CDR3 spells CASSLAGRGWYEQYF. The CDR3 DNA reads as TGTGCCAGCAGCTTAGCTGGCAGGGGGTGGTACGAGCAGTACTTC.

CDR3 in DNA: TGCGCCAGCAGCTGGCAGACAGGGATGAACACTGAAGCTTTCTTT. It codes for CASSWQTGMNTEAFF. V gene TRBV5-1 combines with J gene TRBJ1-1; 7 nucleotides align to TRBD1. Germline V lookup: CDR1 SGHRS, CDR2 YFSETQ. J lost 0 bases, V lost 3 bases, and 5 bases had no gene match. This CDR3 spans 15 amino acids.

Here the CDR3 DNA reads TGTGCCAGCAGCTCAAGTCTGGGGCGGAACTACTACGAGCAGTACTTC. Its protein product is CASSSSLGRNYYEQYF. V is TRBV5-6 and J is TRBJ2-7; a possible D gene is TRBD1 (5 bases). Trimming left V 3 bases short and J 3 bases short, with 19 bases between. The CDR3 is 16 amino acids. The germline V gene encodes CDR1 SGHDT and CDR2 YYEEEE.

This rearrangement joins TRBV7-8 to TRBJ2-7; D is unresolved. The CDR3 spans 14 residues. The germline V gene encodes CDR1 SGHVS and CDR2 FQNEAQ. Trimming pared 0 bases from V and 6 bases from J, leaving 12 bases between. The CDR3 sequence is CASSLAGILLEQYF. The CDR3 DNA is TGTGCCAGCAGCTTAGCAGGAATATTGCTCGAGCAGTACTTC.